This T cell receptor beta chain was recorded in a study of blood T cell repertoires in COVID-19. Overall study: Specimens from acute and convalescent COVID-19 originated in the United States, Italy and Spain. Sources were T cells, B-cell-depleted T cells, or PBMCs; the material itself was cDNA or gDNA.

CDR3 size: 18 residues. Germline V gene sequence: CDR1 MNHEY, CDR2 SMNVEV (reference sequence). After removal of 5 bases from V and 4 bases from J, the junction contained 10 bases not matched to a gene. This clone was found once. Sequenced by immunoSEQ multiplex PCR; TCRdb stores in-frame clones only, minus some. The top ten hold approximately 2.9% of the sample, which has about 490,000 clones, 80% to 90% seen once. This TCR came from a human donor in a cohort sampled during active COVID-19. The chain combines TRBV27 with TRBJ2-3, with 15 bases fitting TRBD2. The sequenced sample was peripheral blood. The CDR3 region is CASSQPGLAGGSPDTQYF. CDR3 in DNA: TGTGCCAGCAGTCAACCCGGACTAGCGGGAGGGTCCCCAGATACGCAGTATTTT.